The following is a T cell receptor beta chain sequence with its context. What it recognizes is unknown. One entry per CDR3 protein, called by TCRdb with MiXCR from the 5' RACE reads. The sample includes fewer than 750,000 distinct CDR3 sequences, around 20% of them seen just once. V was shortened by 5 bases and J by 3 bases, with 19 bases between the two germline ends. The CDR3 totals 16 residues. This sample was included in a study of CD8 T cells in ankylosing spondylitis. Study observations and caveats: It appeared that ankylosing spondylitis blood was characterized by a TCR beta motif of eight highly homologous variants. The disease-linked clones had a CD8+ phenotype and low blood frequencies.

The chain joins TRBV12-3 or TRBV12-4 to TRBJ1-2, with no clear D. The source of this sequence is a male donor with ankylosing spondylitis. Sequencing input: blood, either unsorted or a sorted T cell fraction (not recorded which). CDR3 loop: CASSALATKAYYGYTF. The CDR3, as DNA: TGTGCCAGCAGTGCCCTCGCCACTAAAGCCTACTATGGCTACACCTTC.